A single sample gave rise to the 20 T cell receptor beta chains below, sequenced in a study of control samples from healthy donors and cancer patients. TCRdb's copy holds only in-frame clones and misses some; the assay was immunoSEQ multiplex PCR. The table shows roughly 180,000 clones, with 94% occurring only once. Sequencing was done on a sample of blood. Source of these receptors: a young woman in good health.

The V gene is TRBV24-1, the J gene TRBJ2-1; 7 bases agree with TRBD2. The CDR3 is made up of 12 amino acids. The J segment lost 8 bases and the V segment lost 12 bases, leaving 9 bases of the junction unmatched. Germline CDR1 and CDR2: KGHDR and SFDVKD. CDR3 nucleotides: TGTGCCGAAGGGAGGGAGATCGATGAGCAGTTCTTC. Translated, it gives CAEGREIDEQFF.

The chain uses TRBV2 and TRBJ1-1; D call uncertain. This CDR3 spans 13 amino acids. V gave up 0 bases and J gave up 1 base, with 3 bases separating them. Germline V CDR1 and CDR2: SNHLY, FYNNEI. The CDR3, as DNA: TGTGCCAGCAGTGAAGCAGAGAACACTGAAGCTTTCTTT. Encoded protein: CASSEAENTEAFF.

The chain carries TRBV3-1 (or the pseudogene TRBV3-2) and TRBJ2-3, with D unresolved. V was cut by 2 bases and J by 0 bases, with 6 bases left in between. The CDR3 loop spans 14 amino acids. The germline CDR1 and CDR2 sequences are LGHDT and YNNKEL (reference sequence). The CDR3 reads CASSQIGSTDTQYF. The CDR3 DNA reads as TGTGCCAGCAGCCAAATAGGTAGCACAGATACGCAGTATTTT.

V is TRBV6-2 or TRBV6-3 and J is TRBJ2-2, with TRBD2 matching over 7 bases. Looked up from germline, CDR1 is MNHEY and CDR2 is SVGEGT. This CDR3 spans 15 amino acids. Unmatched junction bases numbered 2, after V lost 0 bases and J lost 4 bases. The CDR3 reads CASSYSERGTGELFF. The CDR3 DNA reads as TGTGCCAGCAGTTACTCGGAGCGGGGCACCGGGGAGCTGTTTTTT.

CDR3 sequence (DNA): TGCAGCGTTGAGGTTGGGGCCAATTCACCCCTCCACTTT. This codes for CSVEVGANSPLHF. The chain carries TRBV29-1 and TRBJ1-6; a weak D match, TRBD1 (5 bases). The V gene lost 3 bases and the J gene lost 7 bases, with 10 bases spanning the gap. The CDR3 length is 13 residues. CDR1 SQVTM and CDR2 ANQGSEA come from the germline V gene.

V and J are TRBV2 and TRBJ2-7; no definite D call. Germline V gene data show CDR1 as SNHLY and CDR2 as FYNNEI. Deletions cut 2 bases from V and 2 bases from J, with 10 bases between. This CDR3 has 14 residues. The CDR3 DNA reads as TGTGCCAGCAGTGAATTTTACGGACCCTACGAGCAGTACTTC. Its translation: CASSEFYGPYEQYF.

CDR3 DNA: TGTGCCAGCAGTCGTCCCCTTTTCGGCGAGCAGTACTTC. It yields the protein CASSRPLFGEQYF. The genes are TRBV27 and TRBJ2-7; D not resolved. The CDR3 extends over 13 amino acids. Germline V lookup: CDR1 MNHEY, CDR2 SMNVEV (reference sequence). V was trimmed by 5 bases and J by 6 bases, leaving 14 bases between them.

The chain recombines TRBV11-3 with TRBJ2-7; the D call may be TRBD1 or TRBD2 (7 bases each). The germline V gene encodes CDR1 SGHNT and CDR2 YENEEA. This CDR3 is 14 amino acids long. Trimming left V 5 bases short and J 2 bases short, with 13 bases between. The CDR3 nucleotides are TGTGCCAGCAGCCCGGGGGGACAGCCCTACGAGCAGTACTTC. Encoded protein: CASSPGGQPYEQYF.

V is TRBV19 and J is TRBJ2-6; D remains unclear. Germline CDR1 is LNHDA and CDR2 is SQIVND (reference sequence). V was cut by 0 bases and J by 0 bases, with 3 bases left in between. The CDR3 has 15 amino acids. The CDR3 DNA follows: TGTGCCAGTAGTATAGACAGCTCTGGGGCCAACGTCCTGACTTTC. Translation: CASSIDSSGANVLTF.

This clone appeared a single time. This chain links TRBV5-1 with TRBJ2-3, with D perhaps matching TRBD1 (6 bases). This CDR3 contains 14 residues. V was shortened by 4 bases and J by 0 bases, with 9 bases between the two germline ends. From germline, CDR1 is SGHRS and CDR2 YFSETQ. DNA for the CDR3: TGCGCCAGCAGCCATGGACAGAGCACAGATACGCAGTATTTT. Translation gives CASSHGQSTDTQYF.

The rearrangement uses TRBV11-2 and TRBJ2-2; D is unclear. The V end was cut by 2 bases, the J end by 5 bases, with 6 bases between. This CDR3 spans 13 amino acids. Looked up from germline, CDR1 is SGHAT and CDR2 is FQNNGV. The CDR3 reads CASSLFSTGELFF. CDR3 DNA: TGTGCCAGCAGCTTATTCAGTACCGGGGAGCTGTTTTTT.

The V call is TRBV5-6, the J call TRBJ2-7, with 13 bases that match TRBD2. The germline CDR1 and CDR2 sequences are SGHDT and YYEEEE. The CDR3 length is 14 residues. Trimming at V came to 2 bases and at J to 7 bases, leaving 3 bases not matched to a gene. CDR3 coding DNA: TGTGCCAGCAGCTTCTGGACTAGCGGGAGTGAGCAGTACTTC. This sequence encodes CASSFWTSGSEQYF.

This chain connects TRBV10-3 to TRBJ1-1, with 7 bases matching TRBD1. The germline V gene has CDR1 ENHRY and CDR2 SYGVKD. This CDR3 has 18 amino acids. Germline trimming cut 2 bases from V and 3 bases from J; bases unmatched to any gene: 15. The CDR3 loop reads CAISEAPSLTGTHTEAFF. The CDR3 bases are TGTGCCATCAGTGAGGCCCCTAGCTTGACAGGGACCCACACTGAAGCTTTCTTT.

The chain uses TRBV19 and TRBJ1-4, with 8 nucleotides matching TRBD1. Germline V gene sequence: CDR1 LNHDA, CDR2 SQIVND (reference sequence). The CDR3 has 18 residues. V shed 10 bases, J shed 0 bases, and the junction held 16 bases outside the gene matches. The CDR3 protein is CATTKGHGQGTTNEKLFF. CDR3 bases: TGTGCCACTACCAAAGGGCATGGACAGGGCACAACTAATGAAAAACTGTTTTTT.

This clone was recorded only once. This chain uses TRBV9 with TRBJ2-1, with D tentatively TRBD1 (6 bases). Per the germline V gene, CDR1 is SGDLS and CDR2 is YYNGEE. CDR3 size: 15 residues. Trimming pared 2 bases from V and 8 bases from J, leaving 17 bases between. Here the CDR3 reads CASSVGLGAVDEQFF. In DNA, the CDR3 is TGTGCCAGCAGCGTTGGACTGGGGGCCGTCGATGAGCAGTTCTTC.

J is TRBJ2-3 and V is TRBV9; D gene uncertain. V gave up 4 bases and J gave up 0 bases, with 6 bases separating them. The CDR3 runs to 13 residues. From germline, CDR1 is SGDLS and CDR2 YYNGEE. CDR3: CASSFRSTDTQYF. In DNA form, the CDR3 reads TGTGCCAGCAGCTTCCGGAGCACAGATACGCAGTATTTT.

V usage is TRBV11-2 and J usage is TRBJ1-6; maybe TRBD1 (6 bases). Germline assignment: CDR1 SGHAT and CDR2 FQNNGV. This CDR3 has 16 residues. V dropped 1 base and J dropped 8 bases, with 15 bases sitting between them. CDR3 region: CASSLGPAGVDSPLHF. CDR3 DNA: TGTGCCAGCAGCTTAGGTCCGGCAGGGGTAGATTCACCCCTCCACTTT.

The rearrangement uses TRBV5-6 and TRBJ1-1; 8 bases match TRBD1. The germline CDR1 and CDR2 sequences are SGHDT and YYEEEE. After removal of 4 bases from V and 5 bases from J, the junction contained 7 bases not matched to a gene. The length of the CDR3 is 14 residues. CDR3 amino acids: CASSPGGAGTEAFF. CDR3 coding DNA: TGTGCCAGCAGCCCAGGGGGCGCGGGAACTGAAGCTTTCTTT.

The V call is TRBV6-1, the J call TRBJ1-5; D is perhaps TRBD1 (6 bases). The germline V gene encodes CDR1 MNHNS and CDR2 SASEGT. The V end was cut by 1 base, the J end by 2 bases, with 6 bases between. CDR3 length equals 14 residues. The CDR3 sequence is CASSEDRGNQPQHF. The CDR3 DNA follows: TGTGCCAGCAGTGAAGACAGGGGCAATCAGCCCCAGCATTTT.

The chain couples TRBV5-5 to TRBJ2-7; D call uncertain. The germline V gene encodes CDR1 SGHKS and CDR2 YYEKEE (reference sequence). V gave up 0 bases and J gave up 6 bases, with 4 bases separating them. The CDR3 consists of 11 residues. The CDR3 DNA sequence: TGTGCCAGCAGCTTGGTGGGCGAGCAGTACTTC. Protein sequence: CASSLVGEQYF.